The 2 T cell receptor beta chains reported below all come from one sample, sequenced in a study of regulatory T cells in long-lasting Graves disease. CDR3-region Arm-PCR and iRepertoire HTBI primers produced the TCR beta libraries. TCRdb analysed the multiplex PCR reads with MiXCR anew, one entry per CDR3 protein. The data hold approximately 440,000 distinct CDR3 sequences, with 15% to 20% observed a single time. Time point reported: newly diagnosed GD, antithyroid drugs for less than 3 months. Extracted RNA from PBMCs served as the source of the TCR library. A further study also used this sample, focusing on T cells in Graves' hyperthyroidism and ophthalmopathy.

Sample: peripheral blood mononuclear cells (PBMCs), taken at new diagnosis, from a patient treated with antithyroid drugs. These receptors all come from a man aged 40-49 years with Graves disease.

This clonotype has at least ten counts. The rearrangement joins TRBV30 to TRBJ1-5, with D tentatively TRBD1 (6 bases). Looked up from germline, CDR1 is GTSNPN and CDR2 is SVGIG (reference sequence). CDR3 length equals 12 residues. V lost 7 bases to trimming and J lost 4 bases, with 11 bases between them. The CDR3 region has the DNA TGTGCCTATTCAACAGGGAATCAGCCCCAGCATTTT. It specifies CAYSTGNQPQHF.

This rearrangement joins TRBV4-1 to TRBJ2-1, with 7 bases identical to TRBD1. This CDR3 is 14 amino acids long. The germline CDR1 and CDR2 sequences are MGHRA and YSYEKL. Germline trimming cut 5 bases from V and 4 bases from J; bases unmatched to any gene: 5. The CDR3 DNA is TGCGCCAGCAGCACCCAACAGGGGTACAATGAGCAGTTCTTC. Its translation: CASSTQQGYNEQFF.